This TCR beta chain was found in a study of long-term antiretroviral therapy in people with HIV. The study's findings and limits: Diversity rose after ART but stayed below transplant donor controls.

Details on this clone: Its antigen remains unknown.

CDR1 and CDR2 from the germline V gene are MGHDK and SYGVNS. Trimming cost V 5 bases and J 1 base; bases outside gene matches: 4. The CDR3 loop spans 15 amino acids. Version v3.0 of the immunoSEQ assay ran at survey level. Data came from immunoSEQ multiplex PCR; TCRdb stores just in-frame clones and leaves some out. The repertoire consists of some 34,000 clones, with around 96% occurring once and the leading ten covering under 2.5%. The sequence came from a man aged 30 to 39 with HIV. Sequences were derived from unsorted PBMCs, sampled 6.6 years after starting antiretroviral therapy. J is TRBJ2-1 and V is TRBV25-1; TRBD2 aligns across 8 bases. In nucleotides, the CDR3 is TGTGCCAGCAGTTTACGGGAGGGGTCCTACAATGAGCAGTTCTTC. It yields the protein CASSLREGSYNEQFF.